Below are 8 T cell receptor beta chains sequenced from a single sample in a study of identical twins. TCRdb used MiXCR to reprocess the 5' RACE reads, holding one entry per CDR3 protein. The table has 200,000 to 300,000 distinct CDR3 sequences, 10% to 13% seen once; the top ten hold more than 8%. Material for sequencing was memory T cells sorted from blood. These TCRs come from a man aged 50 or older in good health.

This clonotype was counted a few times. This chain links TRBV9 with TRBJ1-2, with D maybe TRBD1 (6 bases). CDR1 and CDR2 from the germline V gene are SGDLS and YYNGEE. This CDR3 has 14 residues. Trimming removed 3 bases from V and 2 bases from J, with 11 bases in between. The DNA of the CDR3 is TGTGCCAGCAGCGAAACGACAGGAAACTATGGCTACACCTTC. This codes for CASSETTGNYGYTF. Complete variable domain (other parts from reference TRBV9 and TRBJ1-2): DSGVTQTPKHLITATGQRVTLRCSPRSGDLSVYWYQQSLDQGLQFLIQYYNGEERAKGNILERFSAQQFPDLHSELNLSSLELGDSALYFCASSETTGNYGYTFGSGTRLTVV.

This clonotype was counted at least ten times. The chain carries TRBV20-1 and TRBJ1-4; possibly TRBD1 for D (6 bases). This CDR3 contains 15 residues. Germline CDR1 is DFQATT and CDR2 is SNEGSKA (reference sequence). V lost 3 bases and J 7 bases, leaving 18 bases between the germline ends. The CDR3 sequence: CSASEPSRGGEKLFF. The CDR3 coding sequence is TGCAGTGCTAGTGAACCAAGCCGAGGGGGTGAAAAACTGTTTTTT.

In this sample, this clonotype turned up a few times. The V gene is TRBV6-2 or TRBV6-3, the J gene TRBJ1-5, with a tentative D call TRBD1 (5 bases). V was cut by 5 bases and J by 3 bases, with 23 bases left in between. The CDR3 totals 18 residues. The germline V gene has CDR1 MNHEY and CDR2 SVGEGT. The CDR3 spells CASSTESGDSSINQPQHF. CDR3 nucleotides: TGTGCCAGCAGTACTGAGTCTGGAGACAGTTCTATCAATCAGCCCCAGCATTTT.

The V call is TRBV6-2 or TRBV6-3, the J call TRBJ2-3, with 9 bases lining up with TRBD2. CDR3 length: 17 amino acids. Per germline, CDR1 MNHEY and CDR2 SVGEGT. V shed 0 bases and J 5 bases; nucleotides not matched to a gene: 9. The CDR3 sequence is CASSYSTSGPTKDTQYF. In nucleotides, the CDR3 is TGTGCCAGCAGTTACTCGACTAGCGGCCCCACCAAAGATACGCAGTATTTT.

This clonotype came up a few times. This sequence joins TRBV20-1 and TRBJ2-7, with TRBD2 as a possible D gene (5 bases). The germline gives CDR1 DFQATT, CDR2 SNEGSKA (reference sequence). The CDR3 contains 12 residues. Trimming stripped 3 bases from V and 0 bases from J, with 6 bases between. The CDR3 nucleotides are TGCAGTGCTAGCGGGATCTCCTACGAGCAGTACTTC. This gives the protein CSASGISYEQYF.

Comment on this clonotype: An end of the junction does not agree with germline; a read error may underlie this. This rearrangement joins TRBV10-2 to TRBJ2-5, with D hard to call. Per the germline V gene, CDR1 is WSHSY and CDR2 is SAAADI. The CDR3 extends over 12 amino acids. CDR3 amino acids: CASSEIQEAQYF. The DNA for the CDR3 is TGCGCCAGCAGTGAGATCCAAGAGGCCCAGTACTTC.

There are many counts of this clonotype. This chain uses TRBV6-5 with TRBJ2-5, with D possibly being TRBD2 (6 bases). Germline CDR1 is MNHEY and CDR2 is SVGAGI. V was pared by 2 bases and J by 5 bases, with 9 bases between. The CDR3 covers 13 residues. Written as DNA, the CDR3 is TGTGCCAGCAGTTACACGCGGGGTGAGACCCAGTACTTC. Translating it yields CASSYTRGETQYF.

The table lists this clonotype with many counts. The genes are TRBV9 and TRBJ2-1; D gene unclear. There are 13 residues in the CDR3. V lost 4 bases and J 9 bases, leaving 14 bases between the germline ends. Germline CDR1 and CDR2: SGDLS and YYNGEE. CDR3 coding DNA: TGTGCCAGCAGCCCCGTGCCTTCTATTGAGCAGTTCTTC. Protein product: CASSPVPSIEQFF.